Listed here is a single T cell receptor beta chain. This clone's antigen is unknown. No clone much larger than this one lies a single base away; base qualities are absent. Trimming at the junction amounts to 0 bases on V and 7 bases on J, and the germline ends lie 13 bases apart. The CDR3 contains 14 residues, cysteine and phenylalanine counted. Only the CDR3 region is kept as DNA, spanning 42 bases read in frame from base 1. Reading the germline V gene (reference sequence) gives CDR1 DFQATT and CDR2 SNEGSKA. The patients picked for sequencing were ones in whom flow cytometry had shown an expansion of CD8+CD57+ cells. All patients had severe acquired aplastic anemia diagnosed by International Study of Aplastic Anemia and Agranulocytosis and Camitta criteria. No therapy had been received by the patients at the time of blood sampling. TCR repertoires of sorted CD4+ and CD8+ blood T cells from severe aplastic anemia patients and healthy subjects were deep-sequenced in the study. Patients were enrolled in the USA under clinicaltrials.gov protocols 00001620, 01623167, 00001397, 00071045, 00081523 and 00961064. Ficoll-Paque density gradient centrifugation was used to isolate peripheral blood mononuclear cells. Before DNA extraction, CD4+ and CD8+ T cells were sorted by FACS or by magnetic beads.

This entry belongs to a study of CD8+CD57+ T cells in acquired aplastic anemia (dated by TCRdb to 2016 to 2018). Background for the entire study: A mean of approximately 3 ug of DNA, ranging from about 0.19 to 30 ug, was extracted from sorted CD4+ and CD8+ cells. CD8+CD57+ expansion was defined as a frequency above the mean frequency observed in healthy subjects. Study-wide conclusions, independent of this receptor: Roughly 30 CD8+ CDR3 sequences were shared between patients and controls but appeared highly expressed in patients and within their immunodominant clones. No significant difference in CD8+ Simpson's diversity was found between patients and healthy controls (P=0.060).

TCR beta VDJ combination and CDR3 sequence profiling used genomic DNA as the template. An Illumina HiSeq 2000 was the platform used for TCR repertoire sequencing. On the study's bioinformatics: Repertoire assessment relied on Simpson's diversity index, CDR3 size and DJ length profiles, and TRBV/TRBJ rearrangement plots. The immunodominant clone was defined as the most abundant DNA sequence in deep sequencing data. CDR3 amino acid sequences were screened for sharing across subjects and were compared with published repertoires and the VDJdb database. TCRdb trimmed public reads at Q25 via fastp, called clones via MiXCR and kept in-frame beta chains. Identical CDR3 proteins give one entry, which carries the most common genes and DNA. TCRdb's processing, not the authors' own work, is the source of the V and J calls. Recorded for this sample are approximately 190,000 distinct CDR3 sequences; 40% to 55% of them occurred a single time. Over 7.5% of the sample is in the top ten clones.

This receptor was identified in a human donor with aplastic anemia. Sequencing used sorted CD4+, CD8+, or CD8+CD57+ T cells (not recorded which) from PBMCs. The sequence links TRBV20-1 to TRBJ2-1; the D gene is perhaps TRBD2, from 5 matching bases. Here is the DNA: TGCAGTGCTAGAGATACCCAAACTAGGAATGAGCAGTTCTTC. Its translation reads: CSARDTQTRNEQFF.